This T cell receptor (beta chain) was retrieved from a study of metastatic and nonmetastatic thyroid tumors. Looking at the study overall: Repertoires were compared across blood and tumor or nodule tissue from malignant and benign thyroid patients.

This clone has a handful of counts. Per the authors' pipeline: Construction of a distant-metastasis classifier for papillary thyroid cancer relied on CDR3 differences across clinicopathological groups. TCRdb re-analyzed the PCR reads through MiXCR. The V and J calls here are based on TCRdb, not the publication. Here the sample spans 20,000 to 25,000 clones, around 30% being singletons. Every patient underwent thyroid surgery untreated. The CDR3 loop spans 15 amino acids. Germline V gene lookup returns CDR1 MNHNS and CDR2 SASEGT. Trimming shortened V by 1 base and J by 1 base, and 11 bases separated the two germline ends.

The sequenced material came from tumor tissue. The TCR sequence derives from a female donor with papillary thyroid cancer or a benign thyroid nodule (not recorded which). Some clones in this sample may be carry-over from other donors' samples. The chain has TRBV6-1 and TRBJ2-7, with D possibly being TRBD2 (7 bases). The CDR3 nucleotides are TGTGCCAGCAGTGAAGATGCGGGGGCGTCCTACGAGCAGTACTTC. This gives the protein CASSEDAGASYEQYF.